The TCR beta chain described here comes from a study of T cell responses to AZD1222 COVID-19 vaccine. The repertoire was sequenced with immunoSEQ multiplex PCR; TCRdb's copy has only in-frame clones and lacks some. Of over 150,000 clones listed, about nine tenths are singletons. Sequenced here: peripheral blood, sampled on day 0 of AZD1222 vaccination. The sequence derives from an adult in good health.

The CDR3 is CASSLEFNFGTAPYEQYF. DNA for the CDR3: TGCGCCAGCAGCTTGGAATTTAATTTTGGGACAGCCCCCTACGAGCAGTACTTC. The chain has TRBV5-1 and TRBJ2-7; 7 bases map to TRBD1. Germline V CDR1 and CDR2: SGHRS, YFSETQ. Unmatched junction bases numbered 14, after V lost 0 bases and J lost 2 bases. The CDR3 runs to 18 residues.